These 4 T cell receptor beta chains were all obtained from the same sample, sequenced in a study of pediatric ulcerative colitis. Sequencing was performed with immunoSEQ multiplex PCR; in TCRdb, only in-frame clones are kept and a portion is missing. The table has tens of thousands of clones, about 90% seen once. The sequencing sample was made of blood. Source of these receptors: a boy aged 5-17 years with severe ulcerative colitis.

CDR3 DNA: TGCGCCAGCAGCTTAGACAGGGGATGGGATGGCTACACCTTC. It translates to CASSLDRGWDGYTF. J is TRBJ1-2 and V is TRBV5-1, with TRBD1 identical over 8 bases. CDR3 size: 14 residues. Unmatched junction bases numbered 6, after V lost 2 bases and J lost 6 bases. CDR1 is SGHRS and CDR2 is YFSETQ in the germline V gene.

The V gene is TRBV19, the J gene TRBJ2-6; D remains ambiguous. Trimming pared 5 bases from V and 1 base from J, leaving 9 bases between. The CDR3 extends over 15 amino acids. Germline V CDR1 and CDR2: LNHDA, SQIVND (reference sequence). CDR3 nucleotides: TGTGCCAGTAGTCCAGGAATATCTGGGGCCAACGTCCTGACTTTC. It encodes CASSPGISGANVLTF.

The CDR3 here is CASSLAETTGELFF. The CDR3 DNA reads TGTGCCAGCAGTTTGGCGGAGACCACCGGGGAGCTGTTTTTT. V and J are TRBV6-1 and TRBJ2-2; D remains ambiguous. This CDR3 comprises 14 residues. The germline CDR1 and CDR2 sequences are MNHNS and SASEGT. The ends were cut back, 5 bases at V and 4 bases at J, with 11 bases in the middle.

The CDR3 sequence: CASSLRGTTNEKLFF. In DNA, the CDR3 is TGTGCCAGCAGCTTAAGAGGGACAACTAATGAAAAACTGTTTTTT. The V call is TRBV11-3, the J call TRBJ1-4, with unresolved D. Per germline, CDR1 SGHNT and CDR2 YENEEA. V lost 2 bases to trimming and J lost 0 bases, with 7 bases between them. The CDR3 is made up of 15 amino acids.